This paragraph covers one T cell receptor (beta chain) sequence. This specimen comes from a study of blood T cell repertoires in COVID-19. This CDR3 comprises 18 residues. Trimming took 4 bases from V and 0 from J, leaving 20 bases between them. CDR1 SGHDT and CDR2 YYEEEE come from the germline V gene. Authors' analysis steps: Reference gene primers were amplified, and this amplification served to estimate nucleated cell counts. Clones were read by immunoSEQ multiplex PCR, and TCRdb kept only the in-frame ones, dropping some. Clonal size and the V and J genes are those of that table, whereas D and trimming came from the DNA. The sample includes about 290,000 clones, roughly 90% seen only once; the top ten take around 2.9%.

The specimen was peripheral blood. V gene TRBV5-6 combines with J gene TRBJ2-4, with D maybe TRBD1 (6 bases). The TCR originated in a woman under 40 with active or convalescent COVID-19. CDR3 sequence (DNA): TGTGCCAGCAGCCTAAGACAGGCCCCTTATGTAGCCAAAAACATTCAGTACTTC. Its translation: CASSLRQAPYVAKNIQYF.